This T cell receptor (beta chain) derives from a study of cytomegalovirus exposure and HLA in healthy donors. Study-wide background: Among about 400 genotyped donors, about 85% fell in the Caucasian-associated ancestry cluster.

CDR1 and CDR2 from the germline V gene are SGHTA and FQGNSA. J was trimmed by 2 bases and V by 5 bases; bases with no gene match: 10. There are 16 residues in the CDR3. Regarding the study as a whole: While the bulk of TCR sequences proved rare, some public TCRs turned up in many donors. It was reported that TCR beta sequences correctly inferred the HLA-A and HLA-B alleles for most subjects. Of the V segments, some could not be distinguished, including TRBV6-2 and TRBV6-3, and were excluded.

In regard to this clone: The antigen is unknown.

The PCR was carried out with 60 Vbeta primers and 13 Jbeta primers. Profiled with immunoSEQ multiplex PCR; TCRdb holds only in-frame clones, not every one. The sample yields 200,000 or so clones, about 79% seen once. This receptor was obtained from a boy younger than 10 in good health and CMV-seronegative. The sequencing sample was made of PBMCs. J is TRBJ2-3 and V is TRBV7-2; 7 bases align to TRBD1. The CDR3, as DNA: TGTGCCAGCAGCCTACCCCCGGGACAGATCACAGATACGCAGTATTTT. The encoded protein is CASSLPPGQITDTQYF.